Listed here are 32 T cell receptor beta chains from one sample, sequenced in a study of CD8+ T cells in alopecia areata. Extracted from the samples, RNA was reverse transcribed into cDNA to serve as the sequencing template. The protocol was immunoSEQ multiplex PCR, while the TCRdb copy is restricted to in-frame clones and leaves out a portion. The sample consists of around 200,000 clones, 45% to 65% of them appearing once. This sample's treatment: oral pan-JAK inhibitor, 5-10 mg twice daily. The sample here was CD4+ T cells sorted from blood, taken at week 4, from a patient treated with tofacitinib. The receptors were gathered from a human donor with alopecia areata.

Notes on this clone: Other DNA sequences in the same sample also yield this CDR3. The chain couples TRBV9 to TRBJ1-1; D is ambiguous. The CDR3 runs to 13 residues. Trimming shortened V by 0 bases and J by 2 bases, and 5 bases separated the two germline ends. Germline V CDR1 and CDR2: SGDLS, YYNGEE. CDR3 loop: CASSVGSNTEAFF. The CDR3 nucleotides read TGTGCCAGCAGCGTAGGGAGCAACACTGAAGCTTTCTTT.

V and J are TRBV7-2 and TRBJ1-1; maybe TRBD1 (5 bases). Trimming removed 4 bases at V and 0 bases at J, with 15 bases between. The CDR3 runs to 16 residues. CDR1 is SGHTA, CDR2 FQGNSA, per germline. CDR3 amino acids: CASSSHPGVMNTEAFF. The DNA for the CDR3 is TGTGCCAGCAGCTCACACCCGGGGGTAATGAACACTGAAGCTTTCTTT.

The chain couples TRBV7-2 to TRBJ1-5, with D perhaps matching TRBD1 (6 bases). The CDR3 covers 14 residues. Germline V gene data show CDR1 as SGHTA and CDR2 as FQGNSA. V shed 6 bases and J shed 4 bases, with 13 bases lying between them. The CDR3 nucleotides are TGTGCCAGCAGTACAAGGGGGGGGAATCAGCCCCAGCATTTT. It codes for CASSTRGGNQPQHF.

The chain carries TRBV6-6 and TRBJ1-5; D is undetermined. Trimming cost V 2 bases and J 0 bases, with 5 bases left between them. The germline V gene encodes CDR1 MNHNY and CDR2 SVGAGI (reference sequence). This CDR3 contains 14 residues. The CDR3 here is CASSYRDSNQPQHF. The DNA of the CDR3 is TGTGCCAGCAGTTACCGGGATAGCAATCAGCCCCAGCATTTT.

The V gene is TRBV7-7, the J gene TRBJ2-1, with D unclear. The CDR3 sequence is 15 residues long. Germline V CDR1 and CDR2: SSHAT, FNYEAQ (reference sequence). Trimming shortened V by 5 bases and J by 0 bases, and 11 bases separated the two germline ends. The CDR3 DNA is TGTGCCAGCAGCACCGGCAGAAGCTCCTACAATGAGCAGTTCTTC. This translates into CASSTGRSSYNEQFF.

This chain links TRBV14 with TRBJ2-7; D ambiguous. Trimming removed 4 bases from V and 3 bases from J, with 19 bases in between. Looked up from germline, CDR1 is SGHDN and CDR2 is FVKESK. CDR3 size: 16 residues. The CDR3 loop is CASSPEPVMGFYEQYF. As DNA, the CDR3 is TGTGCCAGCAGCCCCGAGCCAGTTATGGGTTTCTACGAGCAGTACTTC. The whole variable domain, filled in from reference TRBV14 and TRBJ2-7, reads EAGVTQFPSHSVIEKGQTVTLRCDPISGHDNLYWYRRVMGKEIKFLLHFVKESKQDESGMPNNRFLAERTGGTYSTLKVQPAELEDSGVYFCASSPEPVMGFYEQYFGPGTRLTVT.

This clone was detected only once. V is TRBV29-1 and J is TRBJ1-2; D is uncertain. CDR3 length: 12 residues. Trimming shortened V by 7 bases and J by 0 bases, and 9 bases separated the two germline ends. Germline V gene lookup returns CDR1 SQVTM and CDR2 ANQGSEA. The CDR3 sequence is CSGTLANYGYTF. The CDR3 bases are TGCAGCGGGACCCTGGCTAACTATGGCTACACCTTC.

This clone was picked up a small number of times. The CDR3 bases are TGCAGCGTTCGGCTAGCGGCCAATGAGCAGTTCTTC. Translation: CSVRLAANEQFF. This chain connects TRBV29-1 to TRBJ2-1, with 7 positions matching TRBD2. Looked up from germline, CDR1 is SQVTM and CDR2 is ANQGSEA. J gave up 6 bases and V 5 bases, and 4 bases lay outside the gene matches. This CDR3 spans 12 amino acids.

This clone occurred a few times. The rearrangement joins TRBV29-1 to TRBJ2-5, with a tentative D call TRBD2 (6 bases). CDR1 is SQVTM, CDR2 ANQGSEA, per germline. V gave up 8 bases and J gave up 0 bases, with 10 bases separating them. The CDR3 is 12 residues long. The CDR3 nucleotides are TGCAGCTTCCGGACTAACCAAGAGACCCAGTACTTC. Translating gives CSFRTNQETQYF.

This clone was recorded a few times. J is TRBJ1-5 and V is TRBV29-1, with D uncertain. CDR3 length equals 12 residues. Germline CDR1 is SQVTM and CDR2 is ANQGSEA. Trimming stripped 4 bases from V and 0 bases from J, with 4 bases between. The CDR3 sequence: CSVGNSNQPQHF. In nucleotides, the CDR3 is TGCAGCGTTGGAAATAGCAATCAGCCCCAGCATTTT.

This chain links TRBV19 with TRBJ2-7; unclear D gene. The CDR3 totals 13 residues. Germline CDR1 and CDR2: LNHDA and SQIVND (reference sequence). Deletions cut 5 bases from V and 7 bases from J, with 15 bases between. The CDR3 region has the DNA TGTGCCAGTAGTTTCCGGGTCCTGGATGAGCAGTACTTC. Its protein product is CASSFRVLDEQYF.

The chain links TRBV30 to TRBJ2-3; D gene ambiguous. CDR1 is GTSNPN and CDR2 is SVGIG in the germline V gene (reference sequence). The CDR3 is made up of 13 amino acids. The V and J ends lost 3 bases and 0 bases respectively, with 7 bases between them. The CDR3 protein is CAWRGISTDTQYF. In DNA, the CDR3 is TGTGCCTGGAGGGGGATAAGCACAGATACGCAGTATTTT.

This chain uses TRBV5-1 with TRBJ2-7; 8 bases are a match to TRBD1. The CDR3 totals 14 residues. Germline V gene data show CDR1 as SGHRS and CDR2 as YFSETQ. V shed 5 bases and J 1 base; nucleotides not matched to a gene: 5. The CDR3 region has the DNA TGCGCCAGCAGAGACAGGGGAGATTCCTACGAGCAGTACTTC. Translation: CASRDRGDSYEQYF.

The chain links TRBV7-2 to TRBJ1-1; D is uncertain. V lost 5 bases and J lost 5, with 18 bases in between. Looked up from germline, CDR1 is SGHTA and CDR2 is FQGNSA. The CDR3 totals 15 residues. The chain's CDR3 is CASSAWALRRTEAFF. For the CDR3, the DNA is TGTGCCAGCAGCGCCTGGGCCCTGAGGAGGACTGAAGCTTTCTTT.

CDR3 sequence: CSFVGQGRTDTQYF. In nucleotides, the CDR3 is TGCAGCTTTGTCGGACAGGGTAGGACAGATACGCAGTATTTT. This chain links TRBV29-1 with TRBJ2-3; 8 positions agree with TRBD1. Germline-derived CDR1 and CDR2 are SQVTM and ANQGSEA. The CDR3 length is 14 residues. J lost 3 bases, V lost 8 bases, and 10 bases had no gene match.

The table lists this clone with a few counts. V and J are TRBV9 and TRBJ2-3, with D perhaps TRBD1 or TRBD2 (5 bases each). This CDR3 contains 14 residues. The ends were cut back, 3 bases at V and 6 bases at J, with 14 bases in the middle. Germline V gene lookup returns CDR1 SGDLS and CDR2 YYNGEE. The CDR3 reads CASSARDRLDTQYF. The CDR3 DNA sequence: TGTGCCAGCAGCGCACGGGACCGGCTGGATACGCAGTATTTT.

CDR3 amino acids: CASSEQGGGTDTQYF. DNA of the CDR3: TGTGCCAGCAGTGAACAGGGTGGGGGGACAGATACGCAGTATTTT. The chain uses TRBV25-1 and TRBJ2-3; a weak D match, TRBD2 (6 bases). V was trimmed by 2 bases and J by 3 bases, leaving 12 bases between them. The CDR3 is made up of 15 amino acids. CDR1 MGHDK and CDR2 SYGVNS come from the germline V gene.

The genes are TRBV30 and TRBJ2-7; a possible D gene is TRBD2 (5 bases). CDR3 length equals 15 residues. The ends were cut back, 0 bases at V and 3 bases at J, with 15 bases in the middle. CDR1 and CDR2 (germline): GTSNPN, SVGIG (reference sequence). This CDR3 reads CAWSVRVTGDYEQYF. The DNA for the CDR3 is TGTGCCTGGAGTGTACGTGTAACCGGGGACTACGAGCAGTACTTC.

This chain connects TRBV29-1 to TRBJ1-4; 7 nucleotides align to TRBD1. CDR3 length: 15 residues. V trimming: 2 bases; J trimming: 8 bases; junction bases outside the gene matches: 11. The germline V gene encodes CDR1 SQVTM and CDR2 ANQGSEA. The CDR3 coding sequence is TGCAGCGTTGAATCGCGGCAGGGGGGTTACGAAAAACTGTTTTTT. Translating it yields CSVESRQGGYEKLFF.

A few counts support this clone. The CDR3: CASSDFGSSSPNTIYF. The CDR3 nucleotides read TGTGCCAGCAGTGATTTTGGCTCGTCATCCCCAAACACCATATATTTT. The V call is TRBV2, the J call TRBJ1-3; D is ambiguous. The CDR3 totals 16 residues. V was clipped by 3 bases and J by 6 bases, with 18 bases between them. Germline V gives CDR1 SNHLY, CDR2 FYNNEI. The full variable domain, its missing parts supplied by reference TRBV2 and TRBJ1-3, is EPEVTQTPSHQVTQMGQEVILRCVPISNHLYFYWYRQILGQKVEFLVSFYNNEISEKSEIFDDQFSVERPDGSNFTLKIRSTKLEDSAMYFCASSDFGSSSPNTIYFGEGSWLTVV.

This clone was seen only a few times. The gene calls are TRBV4-3 and TRBJ2-5, with 7 bases aligning to TRBD2. The CDR3 is 15 amino acids. Germline V gene data show CDR1 as LGHNA and CDR2 as YSLEER. Germline trimming cut 0 bases from V and 5 bases from J; bases unmatched to any gene: 6. The CDR3 DNA sequence: TGCGCCAGCAGCCAAGATCGAGGCGGGAGCGAGACCCAGTACTTC. This codes for CASSQDRGGSETQYF.

J is TRBJ2-5 and V is TRBV29-1; D possibly corresponds to TRBD2 (6 bases). The CDR3 contains 14 residues. Germline CDR1 is SQVTM and CDR2 is ANQGSEA. The ends were cut back, 4 bases at V and 4 bases at J, with 16 bases in the middle. CDR3 bases: TGCAGCGTTGCCCTAGCGTCCGCAATAGAGACCCAGTACTTC. Protein sequence: CSVALASAIETQYF.

The genes are TRBV7-3 and TRBJ2-2; D is tentatively TRBD1 or TRBD2 (6 bases each). V was clipped by 0 bases and J by 1 base, with 9 bases between them. This CDR3 is built from 16 residues. Germline lookup yields CDR1 SGHTA and CDR2 FQGTGA. The CDR3 nucleotides read TGTGCCAGCAGCTTAACCGGGGGCCAGAACACCGGGGAGCTGTTTTTT. Its protein product is CASSLTGGQNTGELFF.

Details on this clone: Other DNA sequences in the same sample also yield this CDR3. The chain carries TRBV29-1 and TRBJ2-7, with 10 bases identical to TRBD1. Germline V lookup: CDR1 SQVTM, CDR2 ANQGSEA. The CDR3 extends over 11 amino acids. V lost 6 bases and J lost 6; bases outside the gene matches: 2. CDR3 protein: CSVGTGVEQYF. CDR3 coding DNA: TGCAGCGTAGGGACAGGGGTCGAGCAGTACTTC.

The chain joins TRBV30 to TRBJ1-5, with D perhaps matching TRBD1 (5 bases). Trimming shortened V by 2 bases and J by 7 bases, and 12 bases separated the two germline ends. Germline CDR1 GTSNPN, CDR2 SVGIG (reference sequence). The CDR3 loop spans 13 amino acids. This chain's CDR3 is CAWSLGRDQPQHF. In DNA form, the CDR3 reads TGTGCCTGGAGTCTAGGGAGGGACCAGCCCCAGCATTTT.

This clone was seen only a few times. In DNA form, the CDR3 reads TGTGCCAGCAGCTTAGATTATACTGACATTCAGTACTTC. Amino acid sequence: CASSLDYTDIQYF. The rearrangement uses TRBV7-2 and TRBJ2-4; D is uncertain. V dropped 1 base and J dropped 8 bases, with 9 bases sitting between them. Germline CDR1 SGHTA, CDR2 FQGNSA. There are 13 residues in the CDR3.

The chain combines TRBV2 with TRBJ2-7; TRBD1 matches at 10 bases. There are 15 residues in the CDR3. Germline trimming cut 6 bases from V and 0 bases from J; bases unmatched to any gene: 5. Per the germline V gene, CDR1 is SNHLY and CDR2 is FYNNEI. CDR3 loop: CASSRDRGTSYEQYF. The CDR3 coding sequence is TGTGCCAGCAGCCGGGACAGGGGCACCTCCTACGAGCAGTACTTC.

This clone was seen just once. The J gene is TRBJ2-1, the V gene TRBV7-2, with 11 nucleotides matching TRBD2. Germline V gene data show CDR1 as SGHTA and CDR2 as FQGNSA. With 3 bases clipped from V and 8 bases from J, the junction kept 6 bases outside the gene matches. The CDR3 contains 15 residues. Here the CDR3 reads CASSFSGRVGDEQFF. CDR3 nucleotide sequence: TGTGCCAGCAGCTTTAGCGGGAGGGTTGGCGATGAGCAGTTCTTC.

The rearrangement joins TRBV5-1 to TRBJ2-1; 9 bases are a match to TRBD2. There are 14 residues in the CDR3. The trim removed 0 bases at V and 7 bases at J, leaving 2 bases unmatched. Germline V CDR1 and CDR2: SGHRS, YFSETQ. The CDR3 spells CASSLGTSGNEQFF. In nucleotides, the CDR3 is TGCGCCAGCAGCTTGGGAACTAGCGGGAATGAGCAGTTCTTC.

CDR3 nucleotide sequence: TGTGCCAGCACCCAAGGAACCTCGCGTAGAGGGGCCAACGTCCTGACTTTC. Translation gives CASTQGTSRRGANVLTF. The V call is TRBV25-1, the J call TRBJ2-6, with D hard to call. Trimming cost V 7 bases and J 4 bases, with 20 bases left between them. The CDR3 is 17 residues long. Germline V gives CDR1 MGHDK, CDR2 SYGVNS.

The chain has TRBV6-5 and TRBJ1-1; D call uncertain. This CDR3 contains 14 residues. With 6 bases removed from V and 0 bases from J, the gap between germline ends came to 11 bases. CDR1 is MNHEY, CDR2 SVGAGI, per germline. The DNA for the CDR3 is TGTGCCAGCAGCCTTTCGTGGGTGAACACTGAAGCTTTCTTT. Its protein is CASSLSWVNTEAFF.

The chain carries TRBV21-1 and TRBJ2-7. TRBV21-1 is noted as a pseudogene. This CDR3 contains 17 residues. The CDR3 here is CASSTLRGPGLTHEQYF. CDR3 coding DNA: TGTGCCAGCAGCACCCTGAGGGGTCCGGGGCTCACCCACGAGCAGTACTTC.